This record concerns one T cell receptor (beta chain) sequence. The ends were cut back, 4 bases at V and 4 bases at J, with 13 bases in the middle. The CDR3 length is 14 residues. CDR1 and CDR2 from the germline V gene are GTSNPN and SVGIG (reference sequence). The data stem from a study of blood T cell repertoires in COVID-19. Authors' data handling: Nucleated cell number was recorded as an estimate derived from reference gene primer amplification. The protocol was immunoSEQ multiplex PCR, while the TCRdb copy is restricted to in-frame clones and leaves out a portion. Clone size and V and J calls were adopted from that table, with D and trimming inferred from the DNA. Here the sample spans some 290,000 clones, approximately 86% being singletons.

The sequenced sample consisted of peripheral blood. The source is a woman in her forties or fifties who had recovered from COVID-19. The chain uses TRBV30 and TRBJ2-2, with unresolved D. For the CDR3, the DNA is TGTGCCTGGAACCGAGACACCCTCACCGGGGAGCTGTTTTTT. It yields the protein CAWNRDTLTGELFF.